This TCR beta chain was sequenced in a study of blood T cell repertoires in COVID-19. About the research overall: Donors in the United States, Italy and Spain gave samples during acute or convalescent COVID-19.

This CDR3 region has 17 residues. This clone appeared a single time. Authors' methods: Amplified reference gene primers provided the basis for estimating nucleated cell counts. This table comes from immunoSEQ multiplex PCR, and its TCRdb copy is limited to in-frame clones, with some not included. V and J calls and clone size are copied from that table; D and trimming were computed from the DNA. This sample has under 300,000 clones; around 89% occur once, and the top ten carry 8.8%. The gene calls are TRBV21-1 and TRBJ1-4. TRBV21-1 is listed as a pseudogene. The sequence was collected from a man aged 35 to 55 who had recovered from COVID-19. The sequencing input was PBMCs or T cells enriched from blood (not recorded which). The CDR3 reads CASSKGLAGGPGEKLFF. The CDR3, as DNA: TGTGCCAGCAGCAAAGGATTAGCGGGAGGGCCCGGTGAAAAACTGTTTTTT.